The 8 T cell receptor beta chains listed next were all sequenced from one sample in a study of blood T cell repertoires in COVID-19. TCRdb keeps only in-frame clones here, not all; method: immunoSEQ multiplex PCR. Of fewer than 300,000 clones in the sample, around 79% were seen once. The sample comprised peripheral blood. Every receptor here comes from an elderly woman with acute or convalescent COVID-19.

This clone was recorded only once. The rearrangement joins TRBV5-1 to TRBJ1-2, with 7 bases lining up with TRBD1. The length of the CDR3 is 14 residues. In germline, CDR1 is SGHRS, CDR2 YFSETQ. Trimming cost V 0 bases and J 3 bases; bases outside gene matches: 2. CDR3 coding DNA: TGCGCCAGCAGCTTGGAAGGGGGCCACTATGGCTACACCTTC. The encoded protein is CASSLEGGHYGYTF.

This clone has a single count. The V gene is TRBV7-2, the J gene TRBJ2-4; 14 nucleotides agree with TRBD2. The CDR3 length is 19 residues. Germline V lookup: CDR1 SGHTA, CDR2 FQGNSA. The J segment lost 1 base and the V segment lost 4 bases, leaving 9 bases of the junction unmatched. CDR3 in DNA: TGTGCCAGCAGCTCCAAGGGACTAGCGGGAGTCTTGGCCAAAAACATTCAGTACTTC. Translation: CASSSKGLAGVLAKNIQYF.

The chain has TRBV19 and TRBJ1-2; the match to TRBD1 covers 7 bases. This CDR3 is built from 16 residues. Germline lookup yields CDR1 LNHDA and CDR2 SQIVND (reference sequence). Trimming cost V 6 bases and J 2 bases; bases outside gene matches: 12. For the CDR3, the DNA is TGTGCCAGTAGCCAGCCCGGGACAGCCTTAAACTATGGCTACACCTTC. Its protein product is CASSQPGTALNYGYTF.

A few counts support this clone. The chain combines TRBV18 with TRBJ1-5; D possibly corresponds to TRBD1 (6 bases). CDR1 and CDR2 (germline): KGHSH, LQKENI. The germline V and J ends were trimmed by 5 bases and 0 bases, with 14 bases remaining between them. The CDR3 is made up of 16 amino acids. The CDR3 region is CASSGGGQRSNQPQHF. The CDR3 nucleotides read TGTGCCAGCTCAGGCGGGGGGCAGCGTAGCAATCAGCCCCAGCATTTT.

The chain carries TRBV6-5 and TRBJ2-7, with 11 bases aligning to TRBD2. V lost 0 bases to trimming and J lost 7 bases; unmatched junction nucleotides: 8. From germline, CDR1 is MNHEY and CDR2 SVGAGI. The CDR3 length is 16 residues. The CDR3 DNA is TGTGCCAGCAGTTACTCGGCTACTAGCGGGAGCGGTGAGCAGTACTTC. It is translated as CASSYSATSGSGEQYF.

This clone was seen a few times. V and J are TRBV6-5 and TRBJ1-1; 9 nucleotides align to TRBD1. This CDR3 is 15 amino acids long. With V trimmed by 4 bases and J by 5 bases, 8 bases remained unmatched. The germline gives CDR1 MNHEY, CDR2 SVGAGI. CDR3 protein: CASSLSGTGRTEAFF. Here the CDR3 DNA reads TGTGCCAGCAGTTTATCCGGGACAGGGCGGACTGAAGCTTTCTTT.

The rearrangement uses TRBV7-9 and TRBJ1-2; D is unresolved. In germline, CDR1 is SEHNR, CDR2 FQNEAQ (reference sequence). V lost 2 bases and J 3 bases, leaving 10 bases between the germline ends. The CDR3 runs to 14 residues. CDR3: CASSLRGSDYGYTF. The CDR3 DNA follows: TGTGCCAGCAGCTTACGTGGGAGTGACTATGGCTACACCTTC.

V and J are TRBV4-3 and TRBJ1-1; TRBD1 matches at 8 bases. The CDR3 length is 15 residues. CDR1 LGHNA and CDR2 YSLEER come from the germline V gene. Trimming removed 4 bases from V and 5 bases from J; junction bases left unmatched: 9. The CDR3 loop is CASSPGQGGRTEAFF. The CDR3, as DNA: TGCGCCAGCAGCCCAGGACAGGGAGGGAGGACTGAAGCTTTCTTT.